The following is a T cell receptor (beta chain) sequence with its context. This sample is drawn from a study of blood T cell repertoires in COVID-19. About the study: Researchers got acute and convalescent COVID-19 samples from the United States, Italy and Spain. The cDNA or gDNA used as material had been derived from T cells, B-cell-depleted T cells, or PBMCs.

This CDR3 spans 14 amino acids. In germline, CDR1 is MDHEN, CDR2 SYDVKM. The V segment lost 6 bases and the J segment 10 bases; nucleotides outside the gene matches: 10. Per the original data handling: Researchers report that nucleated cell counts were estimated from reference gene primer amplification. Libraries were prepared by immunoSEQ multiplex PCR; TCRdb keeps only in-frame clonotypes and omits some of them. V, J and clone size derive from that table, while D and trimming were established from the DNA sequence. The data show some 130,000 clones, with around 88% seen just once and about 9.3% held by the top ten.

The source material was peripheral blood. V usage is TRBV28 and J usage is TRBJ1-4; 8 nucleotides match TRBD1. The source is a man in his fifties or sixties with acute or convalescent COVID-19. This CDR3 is CASSQTGVSGKLFF. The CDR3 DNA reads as TGTGCCAGCAGCCAGACAGGGGTATCTGGAAAACTGTTTTTT.